This TCR beta chain derives from a study of metastatic and nonmetastatic thyroid tumors. Study summary: Patients with malignant and benign thyroid disease provided blood and tumor or nodule tissue, whose repertoires were compared.

No treatment of any kind had been given to any patient before thyroid surgery. As concerns this clone: Its specificity is unknown.

Study results and caveats: Reports indicated that malignant thyroid tumors showed significantly higher TCR beta diversity than benign nodules did, in blood and tumor.

TCRdb reanalyzed the PCR reads with MiXCR. This repertoire shows roughly 23,000 clones, 23% found once; its top ten account for 71%. V was pared by 10 bases and J by 1 base, with 17 bases between. The CDR3 loop spans 15 amino acids. Germline V gives CDR1 SGHRS, CDR2 YFSETQ. Sequenced input: blood. This receptor was identified in a male donor with papillary thyroid cancer or a benign thyroid nodule (not recorded which). Some clones in this sample may be carry-over from other donors' samples. The chain joins TRBV5-1 to TRBJ2-2; D is possibly TRBD2 (6 bases). CDR3 in amino acids: CASGGAIGNTGELFF. Written as DNA, the CDR3 is TGCGCCTCAGGAGGGGCTATAGGGAACACCGGGGAGCTGTTTTTT. Combining the CDR3 with reference TRBV5-1 and TRBJ2-2 gives the whole variable domain KAGVTQTPRYLIKTRGQQVTLSCSPISGHRSVSWYQQTPGQGLQFLFEYFSETQRNKGNFPGRFSGRQFSNSRSEMNVSTLELGDSALYLCASGGAIGNTGELFFGEGSRLTVL.